These 10 T cell receptor beta chains were all obtained from the same sample, sequenced in a study of shared clonotypes between healthy human individuals. CD45RO-negative, CCR7-selected cells formed the naive CD8 fraction, which excluded terminally differentiated effector memory CD45RA+ cells. Only in-frame clones appear in the TCRdb table, and some are missing; sequencing was by immunoSEQ multiplex PCR. The table lists hundreds of thousands of clones, about 97% of them singletons. The sequenced material came from naive CD8+ T cells sorted from blood. These receptors were obtained from a man aged 30 to 39 in good health.

This clone was detected once. V is TRBV6-1 and J is TRBJ2-3; 7 positions agree with TRBD1. Germline assignment: CDR1 MNHNS and CDR2 SASEGT. The CDR3 length is 14 residues. The V segment lost 3 bases and the J segment 3 bases; nucleotides outside the gene matches: 3. This chain's CDR3 is CASSDDRATDTQYF. The CDR3, as DNA: TGTGCCAGCAGTGACGACAGGGCTACAGATACGCAGTATTTT.

The chain carries TRBV12-5 and TRBJ1-2, with 9 bases aligning to TRBD1. This CDR3 region has 14 residues. Germline CDR1 LGHNT, CDR2 FRNRAP. The ends lost 5 bases at V and 6 bases at J; junction bases unmatched: 7. The CDR3 nucleotides read TGTGCTAGTGGTCATACAGGGGGCTGGGATGGCTACACCTTC. Its translation is CASGHTGGWDGYTF.

The chain links TRBV27 to TRBJ1-1; no definite D call. This CDR3 has 11 residues. The V end lost 6 bases, the J end lost 6 bases, and 8 bases lay between the germline ends. Germline V gene lookup returns CDR1 MNHEY and CDR2 SMNVEV (reference sequence). CDR3: CASRAASEAFF. CDR3 bases: TGTGCCAGCAGGGCTGCTTCTGAAGCTTTCTTT.

The chain is built from TRBV14 and TRBJ1-5; D perhaps matches TRBD1 (6 bases). Germline V gene data show CDR1 as SGHDN and CDR2 as FVKESK. The length of the CDR3 is 13 residues. V was clipped by 4 bases and J by 7 bases, with 11 bases between them. The CDR3 reads CASSPTGGQPQHF. For the CDR3, the DNA is TGTGCCAGCAGCCCGACGGGGGGCCAGCCCCAGCATTTT.

The V gene is TRBV7-3, the J gene TRBJ2-1, with 8 bases identical to TRBD2. The CDR3 extends over 16 amino acids. With V trimmed by 4 bases and J by 7 bases, 12 bases remained unmatched. Germline V gene lookup returns CDR1 SGHTA and CDR2 FQGTGA. CDR3 in amino acids: CASSWTSSMGPNEQFF. The CDR3 nucleotides are TGTGCCAGCAGCTGGACTAGCTCGATGGGCCCTAATGAGCAGTTCTTC. The entire variable domain, with the rest obtained from reference TRBV7-3 and TRBJ2-1, is as follows: GAGVSQTPSNKVTEKGKYVELRCDPISGHTALYWYRQSLGQGPEFLIYFQGTGAADDSGLPNDRFFAVRPEGSVSTLKIQRTERGDSAVYLCASSWTSSMGPNEQFFGPGTRLTVL.

This chain joins TRBV5-1 and TRBJ1-1; D might be TRBD1 (5 bases). The CDR3 has 13 amino acids. Germline V gives CDR1 SGHRS, CDR2 YFSETQ. V lost 5 bases to trimming and J lost 4 bases, with 12 bases between them. DNA of the CDR3: TGCGCCAGCAGGGGAGGGGATCCCACTGAAGCTTTCTTT. Its protein product is CASRGGDPTEAFF.

V gene TRBV6-6 combines with J gene TRBJ1-1, with D perhaps matching TRBD1 (5 bases). The CDR3 covers 12 residues. Germline V gene sequence: CDR1 MNHNY, CDR2 SVGAGI (reference sequence). V was trimmed by 5 bases and J by 7 bases, leaving 11 bases between them. CDR3 DNA: TGTGCCAGCAGTCGGGACGTGAATGAAGCTTTCTTT. It specifies CASSRDVNEAFF.

Only one count was recorded for this clone. The rearrangement links TRBV6-6 to TRBJ2-5, with unresolved D. Trimming removed 7 bases at V and 2 bases at J, with 14 bases between. From germline, CDR1 is MNHNY and CDR2 SVGAGI (reference sequence). The CDR3 is made up of 14 amino acids. The CDR3 loop is CASTIGGVQETQYF. In DNA form, the CDR3 reads TGTGCCAGCACCATTGGTGGGGTTCAAGAGACCCAGTACTTC.

The chain carries TRBV9 and TRBJ2-7; D is uncertain. This CDR3 is 13 amino acids long. The V gene's germline CDR1 is SGDLS and CDR2 YYNGEE. Trimming stripped 0 bases from V and 6 bases from J, with 10 bases between. CDR3 DNA sequence: TGTGCCAGCAGCGTAGTCGGCGCGTCCGAGCAGTACTTC. The encoded protein is CASSVVGASEQYF.

The chain joins TRBV11-2 to TRBJ2-7, with TRBD2 matching 14 bases. J was trimmed by 5 bases and V by 5 bases; bases with no gene match: 5. The CDR3 has 15 residues. The germline V gene encodes CDR1 SGHAT and CDR2 FQNNGV. The chain's CDR3 is CASSVGLAGEDEQYF. The CDR3 region has the DNA TGTGCCAGCAGCGTGGGACTAGCGGGAGAGGACGAGCAGTACTTC.